This T cell receptor (beta chain) originates from a study of blood T cell repertoires in COVID-19. About the study: Some COVID-19 samples were acute and others convalescent; all came from the United States, Italy and Spain. PBMCs, B-cell-depleted T cells, or T cells provided the cDNA or gDNA that made up the material.

Original data processing: Estimated nucleated cell counts came from reference gene primer amplification. Profiling relied on immunoSEQ multiplex PCR, and the TCRdb table lists in-frame clones only, not all of them. That table supplies the V and J calls and clone size; D and trimming were determined from the DNA. The repertoire includes 75,000 to 100,000 clones, 86% of them detected once, and 1.5% to 2% sits in the top ten. The receptor's source is a man older than 75 with acute or convalescent COVID-19. Sequencing was performed on peripheral blood.

As DNA, the CDR3 is TGTGCCAGCTCACCAGGTGGACAGGGATATGAAAAACTGTTTTTT. It specifies CASSPGGQGYEKLFF. The chain uses TRBV18 and TRBJ1-4, with 8 bases that match TRBD1. CDR3 length: 15 amino acids. V gave up 2 bases and J gave up 6 bases; unmatched junction bases: 5. Per germline, CDR1 KGHSH and CDR2 LQKENI. The full variable domain, its missing parts supplied by reference TRBV18 and TRBJ1-4, is NAGVMQNPRHLVRRRGQEARLRCSPMKGHSHVYWYRQLPEEGLKFMVYLQKENIIDESGMPKERFSAEFPKEGPSILRIQQVVRGDSAAYFCASSPGGQGYEKLFFGSGTQLSVL.